The 27 T cell receptor beta chains below were found in one sample sequenced in a study of cytomegalovirus exposure and HLA in healthy donors. PCR was performed using 60 Vbeta and 13 Jbeta primers. TCRdb's copy holds only in-frame clones and misses some; the assay was immunoSEQ multiplex PCR. The sample consists of 75,000 to 95,000 clones, about 62% of them appearing once. Sequencing was carried out using PBMCs. The receptors here all came from a man aged 30 to 45 in good health and CMV-seronegative.

The genes are TRBV4-1 and TRBJ2-1, with D unclear. The CDR3 runs to 12 residues. Trimming pared 4 bases from V and 6 bases from J, leaving 7 bases between. The germline CDR1 and CDR2 sequences are MGHRA and YSYEKL. The CDR3 nucleotides read TGCGCCAGCAGCCCCCACGGCAATGAGCAGTTCTTC. Translation: CASSPHGNEQFF.

Only a few counts were recorded for this clone. The chain is built from TRBV19 and TRBJ1-2; D uncertain. Germline V gene data show CDR1 as LNHDA and CDR2 as SQIVND (reference sequence). The CDR3 sequence is 15 residues long. V shed 0 bases and J shed 8 bases, with 16 bases lying between them. This chain's CDR3 is CASSIDREGSRGYTF. In DNA, the CDR3 is TGTGCCAGTAGTATAGATCGGGAGGGTTCAAGAGGCTACACCTTC. The whole variable domain, remainder taken from reference TRBV19 and TRBJ1-2, is DGGITQSPKYLFRKEGQNVTLSCEQNLNHDAMYWYRQDPGQGLRLIYYSQIVNDFQKGDIAEGYSVSREKKESFPLTVTSAQKNPTAFYLCASSIDREGSRGYTFGSGTRLTVV.

The DNA of the CDR3 is TGCGCCAGCAGCGGGGATAGCGGGAGGGCCACCGGGGAGCTGTTTTTT. It translates to CASSGDSGRATGELFF. The genes are TRBV5-1 and TRBJ2-2, with 11 bases lining up with TRBD2. Looked up from germline, CDR1 is SGHRS and CDR2 is YFSETQ. V lost 4 bases, J lost 4 bases, and 6 bases stayed unmatched. This CDR3 spans 16 amino acids.

The chain carries TRBV5-1 and TRBJ2-5, with D perhaps TRBD2 (6 bases). Germline V CDR1 and CDR2: SGHRS, YFSETQ. CDR3 length: 15 amino acids. The V end lost 4 bases, the J end lost 1 base, and 14 bases lay between the germline ends. The CDR3 DNA reads as TGCGCCAGCAGCGTGCCGTCGGGAGCCCAAGAGACCCAGTACTTC. This codes for CASSVPSGAQETQYF.

In this sample, this clone turned up a few times. J is TRBJ2-1 and V is TRBV6-5; D not resolved. Trimming cost V 6 bases and J 1 base, with 13 bases left between them. The germline V gene has CDR1 MNHEY and CDR2 SVGAGI. CDR3 length equals 15 residues. CDR3 DNA: TGTGCCAGCAGACCCCCAGGAAGTTCCTACAATGAGCAGTTCTTC. This sequence encodes CASRPPGSSYNEQFF.

This clone was observed a few times. This sequence joins TRBV6-4 and TRBJ2-2; TRBD1 matches 7 bases. Looked up from germline, CDR1 is MRHNA and CDR2 is SNTAGT. V shed 3 bases, J shed 3 bases, and the junction held 4 bases outside the gene matches. The length of the CDR3 is 15 residues. CDR3 DNA: TGTGCCAGCAGTGAGCATACAGGGGACACCGGGGAGCTGTTTTTT. Protein: CASSEHTGDTGELFF.

This chain connects TRBV27 to TRBJ1-1, with D possibly matching TRBD1 (6 bases). V was trimmed by 8 bases and J by 7 bases, leaving 14 bases between them. This CDR3 is 12 amino acids long. CDR1 is MNHEY and CDR2 is SMNVEV in the germline V gene (reference sequence). CDR3 sequence: CASSGQKDEAFF. The CDR3 DNA sequence: TGTGCCAGCTCTGGACAGAAAGATGAAGCTTTCTTT.

The rearrangement uses TRBV18 and TRBJ2-3, with 8 bases fitting TRBD1. CDR3 length equals 17 residues. Germline V gene lookup returns CDR1 KGHSH and CDR2 LQKENI. Trimming took 2 bases from V and 1 from J; bases not matched to a gene: 8. In DNA form, the CDR3 reads TGTGCCAGCTCACCAATCAGGCCGGACAGGGGCACAGATACGCAGTATTTT. Translation: CASSPIRPDRGTDTQYF.

To note about this clone: The germline gene is not matched at one end of the junction; a read error may be the cause. The chain uses TRBV10-3 and TRBJ2-1; 7 bases align to TRBD2. The V gene's germline CDR1 is ENHRY and CDR2 SYGVKD. The CDR3 contains 15 residues. The CDR3 loop reads CAISEAGLAGNERFF. In nucleotides, the CDR3 is TGTGCCATCAGTGAAGCGGGACTGGCCGGAAATGAGCGGTTCTTC.

This chain uses TRBV6-1 with TRBJ1-3; TRBD1 is a possible D gene (5 bases). Germline V gene lookup returns CDR1 MNHNS and CDR2 SASEGT. This CDR3 region has 16 residues. V was shortened by 0 bases and J by 0 bases, with 9 bases between the two germline ends. The CDR3 DNA follows: TGTGCCAGCAGTGAAGCGGGGCCGTACTCTGGAAACACCATATATTTT. Encoded protein: CASSEAGPYSGNTIYF.

This clone is a singleton in its sample. The chain employs TRBV11-1 and TRBJ1-1; maybe TRBD1 (5 bases). The germline V gene encodes CDR1 SGHAT and CDR2 FQDESV (reference sequence). CDR3 length: 12 amino acids. V shed 7 bases and J shed 4 bases, with 10 bases lying between them. The CDR3 bases are TGTGCCAGCACCTCCGACAGCACTGAAGCTTTCTTT. This encodes CASTSDSTEAFF.

The chain carries TRBV21-1 and TRBJ1-4. TRBV21-1 is deemed a pseudogene. The CDR3 is 15 residues long. The CDR3 coding sequence is TGTGCCAGCAGCGAAGATTCGGGAAATAATGAAAAACTGTTTTTT. Translating gives CASSEDSGNNEKLFF.

This clone turned up a few times. The V and J genes are TRBV7-9 and TRBJ1-1; 10 nucleotides agree with TRBD1. V shed 6 bases, J shed 5 bases, and the junction held 6 bases outside the gene matches. From germline, CDR1 is SEHNR and CDR2 FQNEAQ (reference sequence). The CDR3 spans 14 residues. This chain's CDR3 is CASSFPGQGTEAFF. The CDR3 coding sequence is TGTGCCAGCAGTTTCCCGGGACAGGGGACTGAAGCTTTCTTT.

The chain joins TRBV7-6 to TRBJ1-4; no firm D call. Germline V gene data show CDR1 as SGHVS and CDR2 as FNYEAQ. V was clipped by 2 bases and J by 0 bases, with 13 bases between them. This CDR3 is 17 amino acids long. CDR3 residues: CASSLRRGGTTNEKLFF. In nucleotides, the CDR3 is TGTGCCAGCAGCTTACGCCGGGGTGGCACAACTAATGAAAAACTGTTTTTT.

This clone showed up just a few times. The genes are TRBV5-1 and TRBJ1-2; D is unresolved. V shed 2 bases and J shed 3 bases, with 5 bases lying between them. The CDR3 sequence is 12 residues long. The germline V gene encodes CDR1 SGHRS and CDR2 YFSETQ. The CDR3 bases are TGCGCCAGCAGCTTCCAGGACTATGGCTACACCTTC. Residues: CASSFQDYGYTF.

V and J are TRBV9 and TRBJ1-2, with D maybe TRBD1 (6 bases). Germline V lookup: CDR1 SGDLS, CDR2 YYNGEE. The CDR3 runs 11 residues. Trimming shortened V by 7 bases and J by 6 bases, and 10 bases separated the two germline ends. The CDR3 region is CASGTGNGYTF. CDR3 DNA: TGTGCCAGCGGTACAGGGAATGGCTACACCTTC.

The J gene is TRBJ1-3, the V gene TRBV7-2; D remains unclear. V gave up 1 base and J gave up 0 bases, with 7 bases separating them. In germline, CDR1 is SGHTA, CDR2 FQGNSA. The CDR3 runs 15 residues. Here the CDR3 DNA reads TGTGCCAGCAGCTTAGAAGGGAGCTCTGGAAACACCATATATTTT. Translating gives CASSLEGSSGNTIYF.

V usage is TRBV6-5 and J usage is TRBJ1-2, with D perhaps matching TRBD1 (6 bases). The ends were cut back, 6 bases at V and 7 bases at J, with 12 bases in the middle. The CDR3 has 12 amino acids. Germline CDR1 MNHEY, CDR2 SVGAGI. The CDR3 protein is CASRETGLGYTF. CDR3 bases: TGTGCCAGCAGAGAAACAGGGCTTGGCTACACCTTC.

The chain employs TRBV28 and TRBJ2-5; 7 bases align to TRBD1. CDR1 is MDHEN and CDR2 is SYDVKM in the germline V gene. After removal of 5 bases from V and 0 bases from J, the junction contained 6 bases not matched to a gene. The CDR3 runs to 15 residues. DNA for the CDR3: TGTGCCAGCAGTCCGGACAGGACGTACCAAGAGACCCAGTACTTC. Protein product: CASSPDRTYQETQYF.

This clone was seen once. The chain joins TRBV10-2 to TRBJ2-1; 10 bases line up with TRBD2. Germline lookup yields CDR1 WSHSY and CDR2 SAAADI. The CDR3 runs to 16 residues. The J segment lost 4 bases and the V segment lost 8 bases, leaving 11 bases of the junction unmatched. CDR3 DNA sequence: TGCGCCAGCCGCCCGGGGGGTAGCGGGGGGTACAATGAGCAGTTCTTC. Amino acid sequence: CASRPGGSGGYNEQFF.

This clone was counted between two and nine times. This chain joins TRBV28 and TRBJ1-3, with D perhaps TRBD1 (5 bases). Germline lookup yields CDR1 MDHEN and CDR2 SYDVKM. The CDR3 totals 16 residues. Trimming pared 4 bases from V and 3 bases from J, leaving 16 bases between. The CDR3, as DNA: TGTGCCAGCAGTTCCCCCTCGGGGGGAATTGGAAACACCATATATTTT. It encodes CASSSPSGGIGNTIYF. Supplemented by reference TRBV28 and TRBJ1-3, the full variable domain reads DVKVTQSSRYLVKRTGEKVFLECVQDMDHENMFWYRQDPGLGLRLIYFSYDVKMKEKGDIPEGYSVSREKKERFSLILESASTNQTSMYLCASSSPSGGIGNTIYFGEGSWLTVV.

On this clone itself: At one of its ends the junction is not consistent with the germline gene, which may arise from a read error. The chain carries TRBV7-9 and TRBJ1-2, with D perhaps TRBD1 (6 bases). This CDR3 spans 16 amino acids. Germline CDR1 is SEHNR and CDR2 is FQNEAQ (reference sequence). The CDR3 DNA reads TGTTCCAGCAGCCTATCGCGGACAGAAGCTAACTATGGCTACACCTTC. It specifies CSSSLSRTEANYGYTF.

The V call is TRBV10-3, the J call TRBJ1-1; D gene ambiguous. This CDR3 has 13 amino acids. Deletions cut 6 bases from V and 7 bases from J, with 15 bases between. CDR1 is ENHRY, CDR2 SYGVKD, per germline. CDR3 nucleotides: TGTGCCATCAGGGACTGGGGAGGAAGTGAAGCTTTCTTT. It codes for CAIRDWGGSEAFF.

The chain couples TRBV29-1 to TRBJ2-3; 9 bases are a match to TRBD1. Germline assignment: CDR1 SQVTM and CDR2 ANQGSEA. The CDR3 sequence is 16 residues long. The trim removed 2 bases at V and 6 bases at J, leaving 12 bases unmatched. CDR3 residues: CSVENPGQGTRDTQYF. The CDR3 DNA reads as TGCAGCGTTGAAAACCCGGGACAGGGTACGAGGGATACGCAGTATTTT.

V is TRBV2 and J is TRBJ2-7; TRBD1 matches 9 bases. V was clipped by 7 bases and J by 3 bases; unmatched bases: 7. Germline V gives CDR1 SNHLY, CDR2 FYNNEI. This CDR3 is 14 amino acids long. The CDR3 nucleotides are TGTGCCAGCAAACAGGGGGCGGAATTCTACGAGCAGTACTTC. The encoded protein is CASKQGAEFYEQYF.

CDR3 residues: CASNRPGGNTIYF. The CDR3 coding sequence is TGTGCCAGCAATCGACCGGGTGGGAACACCATATATTTT. This chain links TRBV2 with TRBJ1-3, with D unclear. V lost 7 bases, J lost 7 bases, and 14 bases lay in between. Germline V gene sequence: CDR1 SNHLY, CDR2 FYNNEI. The CDR3 contains 13 residues. The variable domain in full, with the rest retrieved from reference TRBV2 and TRBJ1-3, is EPEVTQTPSHQVTQMGQEVILRCVPISNHLYFYWYRQILGQKVEFLVSFYNNEISEKSEIFDDQFSVERPDGSNFTLKIRSTKLEDSAMYFCASNRPGGNTIYFGEGSWLTVV.

The gene calls are TRBV7-3 and TRBJ2-2, with TRBD2 matching over 8 bases. CDR3 size: 15 residues. CDR1 is SGHTA and CDR2 is FQGTGA in the germline V gene. V shed 5 bases, J shed 2 bases, and the junction held 4 bases outside the gene matches. The CDR3 protein is CASSTSGGNTGELFF. CDR3 sequence (DNA): TGTGCCAGCAGCACCAGCGGGGGCAACACCGGGGAGCTGTTTTTT.